This paragraph covers one T cell receptor (beta chain) sequence. Germline V lookup: CDR1 KGHSH, CDR2 LQKENI. The junction had 4 bases not matched to a gene; V was cut back by 5 bases and J by 0 bases. The CDR3 runs to 15 residues. The sample belongs to a study of Ad26.COV2.S vaccination and SARS-CoV-2 variants. Treatment given: 15 to 20 received Ad26.COV2.S at low or high dose, single or two shots; about five received placebo; per-sample allocation not given. Sampling was performed 63 days after the first vaccine or placebo injection. Data came from immunoSEQ multiplex PCR; TCRdb stores just in-frame clones and leaves some out. This sample has roughly 300,000 clones, with 75% to 90% found just once.

Sequenced material: peripheral blood, taken in a trial of Ad26.COV2.S vaccine versus placebo. This sequence joins TRBV18 and TRBJ1-2; 9 bases map to TRBD1. The receptor was derived from a person between 18 and 59 years old who received the Ad26.COV2.S COVID-19 vaccine or a placebo. Written as DNA, the CDR3 is TGTGCCAGCTCATCGACAGGGGGGCCTAACTATGGCTACACCTTC. Protein sequence: CASSSTGGPNYGYTF.